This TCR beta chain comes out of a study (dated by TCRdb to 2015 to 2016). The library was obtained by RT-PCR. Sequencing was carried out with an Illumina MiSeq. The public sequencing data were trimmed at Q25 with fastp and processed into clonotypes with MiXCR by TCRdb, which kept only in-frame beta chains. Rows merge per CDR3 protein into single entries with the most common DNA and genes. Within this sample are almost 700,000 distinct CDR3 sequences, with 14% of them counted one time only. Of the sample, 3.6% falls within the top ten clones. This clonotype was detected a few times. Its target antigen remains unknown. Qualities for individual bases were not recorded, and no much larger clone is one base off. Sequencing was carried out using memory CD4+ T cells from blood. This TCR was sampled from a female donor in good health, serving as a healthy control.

The CDR3 is CASSLENQREEETQYF. The DNA sequence is given as TGTGCCAGCAGTTTAGAAAATCAGCGGGAGGAAGAGACCCAGTACTTC. The chain uses TRBV27 and TRBJ2-5, with 9 middle bases fitting TRBD2. For CDR1 and CDR2, the germline V gene (reference sequence) lists MNHEY and SMNVEV. From the cysteine through the phenylalanine, the CDR3 covers 16 amino acids. The retained sequence is limited to the CDR3, 48 bases, with the frame set at the first base. Clipping removes 2 bases from V and 3 bases from J, with 7 as the unmatched junction base count.